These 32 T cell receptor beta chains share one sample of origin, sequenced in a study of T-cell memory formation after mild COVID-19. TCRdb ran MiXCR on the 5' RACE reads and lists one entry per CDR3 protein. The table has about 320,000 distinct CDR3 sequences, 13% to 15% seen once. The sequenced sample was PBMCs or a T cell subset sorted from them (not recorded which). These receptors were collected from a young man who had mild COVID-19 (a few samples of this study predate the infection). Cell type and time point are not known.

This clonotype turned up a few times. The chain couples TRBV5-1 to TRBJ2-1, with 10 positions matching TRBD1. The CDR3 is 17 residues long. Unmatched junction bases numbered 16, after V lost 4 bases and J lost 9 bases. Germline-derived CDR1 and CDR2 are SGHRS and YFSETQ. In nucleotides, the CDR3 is TGCGCCAGCAGCGGATCTCCCATTAGGGACAGGGGCGGTGAGCAGTTCTTC. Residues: CASSGSPIRDRGGEQFF.

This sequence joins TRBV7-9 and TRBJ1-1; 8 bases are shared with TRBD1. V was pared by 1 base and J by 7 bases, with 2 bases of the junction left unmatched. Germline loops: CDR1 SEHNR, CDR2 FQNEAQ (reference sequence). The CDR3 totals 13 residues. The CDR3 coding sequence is TGTGCCAGCAGCTTAGGACAGGGGCTTGAAGCTTTCTTT. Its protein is CASSLGQGLEAFF.

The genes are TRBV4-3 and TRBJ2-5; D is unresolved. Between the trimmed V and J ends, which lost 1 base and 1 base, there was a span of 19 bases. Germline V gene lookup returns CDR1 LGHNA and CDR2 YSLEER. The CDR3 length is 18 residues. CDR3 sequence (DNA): TGCGCCAGCAGCCAAGTTCCCTCTACTGTGAACCGCCAAGAGACCCAGTACTTC. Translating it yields CASSQVPSTVNRQETQYF.

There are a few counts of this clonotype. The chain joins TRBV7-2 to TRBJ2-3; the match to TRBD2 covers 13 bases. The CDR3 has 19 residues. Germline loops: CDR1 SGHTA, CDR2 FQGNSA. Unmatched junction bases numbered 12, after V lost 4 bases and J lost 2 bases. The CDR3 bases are TGTGCCAGCAGCTACCACCCGGGACTAGCGGGGAGGTCCACAGATACGCAGTATTTT. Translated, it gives CASSYHPGLAGRSTDTQYF.

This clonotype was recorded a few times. The CDR3 reads CASSFSSGVPNTGELFF. The CDR3, as DNA: TGTGCCAGCAGTTTCTCTAGCGGGGTACCGAACACCGGGGAGCTGTTTTTT. The chain joins TRBV12-3 or TRBV12-4 to TRBJ2-2; 9 bases fit TRBD2. V shed 3 bases and J 0 bases; nucleotides not matched to a gene: 5. The CDR3 has 17 amino acids.

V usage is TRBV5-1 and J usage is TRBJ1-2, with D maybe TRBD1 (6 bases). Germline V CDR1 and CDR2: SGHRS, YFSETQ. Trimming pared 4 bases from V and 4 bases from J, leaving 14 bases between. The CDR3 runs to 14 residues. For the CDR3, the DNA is TGCGCCAGCAGCGAACTACAGGGTTCCTATGGCTACACCTTC. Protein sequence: CASSELQGSYGYTF.

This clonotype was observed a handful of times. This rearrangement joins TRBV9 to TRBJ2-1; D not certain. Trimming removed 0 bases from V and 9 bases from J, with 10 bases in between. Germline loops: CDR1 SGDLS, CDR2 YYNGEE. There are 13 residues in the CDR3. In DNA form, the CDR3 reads TGTGCCAGCAGCGTAGCTGGCGCAGCTGAGCAGTTCTTC. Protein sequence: CASSVAGAAEQFF.

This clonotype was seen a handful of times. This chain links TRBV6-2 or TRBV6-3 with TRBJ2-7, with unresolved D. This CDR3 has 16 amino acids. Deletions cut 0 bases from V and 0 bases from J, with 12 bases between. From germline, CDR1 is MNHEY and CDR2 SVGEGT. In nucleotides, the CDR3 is TGTGCCAGCAGTTACTCGAAGGACGGCAACTCCTACGAGCAGTACTTC. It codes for CASSYSKDGNSYEQYF.

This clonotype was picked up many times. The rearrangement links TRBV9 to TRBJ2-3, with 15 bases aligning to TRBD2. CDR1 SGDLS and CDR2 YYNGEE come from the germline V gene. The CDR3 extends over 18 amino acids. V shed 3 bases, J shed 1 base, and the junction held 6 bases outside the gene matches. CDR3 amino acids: CASSDPGLAGGRTDTQYF. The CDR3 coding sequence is TGTGCCAGCAGCGATCCGGGACTAGCGGGGGGCCGCACAGATACGCAGTATTTT.

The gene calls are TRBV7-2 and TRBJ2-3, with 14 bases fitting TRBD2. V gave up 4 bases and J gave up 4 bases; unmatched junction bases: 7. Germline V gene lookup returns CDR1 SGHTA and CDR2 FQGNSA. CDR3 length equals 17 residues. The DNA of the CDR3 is TGTGCCAGCAGCTCCTCCCGACTAGCGGGGGGGCCAGATACGCAGTATTTT. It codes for CASSSSRLAGGPDTQYF.

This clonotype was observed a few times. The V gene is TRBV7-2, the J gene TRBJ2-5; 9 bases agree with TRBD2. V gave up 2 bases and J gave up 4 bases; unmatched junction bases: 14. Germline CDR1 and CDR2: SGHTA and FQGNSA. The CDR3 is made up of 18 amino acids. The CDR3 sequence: CASSLRILAGRFGETQYF. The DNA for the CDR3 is TGTGCCAGCAGCTTACGTATCCTAGCGGGGCGGTTTGGAGAGACCCAGTACTTC.

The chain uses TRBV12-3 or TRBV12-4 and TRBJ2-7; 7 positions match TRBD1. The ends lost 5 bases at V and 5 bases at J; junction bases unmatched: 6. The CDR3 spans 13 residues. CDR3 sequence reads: CASSPTGLDEQYF. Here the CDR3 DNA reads TGTGCCAGCAGTCCGACAGGGTTGGACGAGCAGTACTTC.

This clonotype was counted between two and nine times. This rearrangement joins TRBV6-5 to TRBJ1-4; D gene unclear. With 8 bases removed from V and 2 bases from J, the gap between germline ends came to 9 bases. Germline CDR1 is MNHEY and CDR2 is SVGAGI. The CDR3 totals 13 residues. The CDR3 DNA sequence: TGTGCCAGCTGCCCCAGGACTAATGAAAAACTGTTTTTT. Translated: CASCPRTNEKLFF.

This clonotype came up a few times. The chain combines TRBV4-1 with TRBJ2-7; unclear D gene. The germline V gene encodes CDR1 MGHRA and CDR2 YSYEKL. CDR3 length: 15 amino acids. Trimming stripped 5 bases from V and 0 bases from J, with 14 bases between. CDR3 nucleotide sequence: TGCGCCAGCAGCTTAGCCACCCCCAGCTCCTACGAGCAGTACTTC. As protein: CASSLATPSSYEQYF.

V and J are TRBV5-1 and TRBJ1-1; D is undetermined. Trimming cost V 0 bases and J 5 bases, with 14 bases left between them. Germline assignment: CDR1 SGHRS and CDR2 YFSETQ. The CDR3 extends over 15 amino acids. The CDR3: CASSLEVAVRTEAFF. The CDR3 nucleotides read TGCGCCAGCAGCTTGGAGGTGGCGGTGCGAACTGAAGCTTTCTTT.

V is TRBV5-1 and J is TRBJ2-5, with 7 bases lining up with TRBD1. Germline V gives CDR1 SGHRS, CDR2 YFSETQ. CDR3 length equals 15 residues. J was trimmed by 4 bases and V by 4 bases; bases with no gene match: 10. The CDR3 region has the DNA TGCGCCAGCAGCGGGCTCTCGGGACAGCGAGAGACCCAGTACTTC. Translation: CASSGLSGQRETQYF.

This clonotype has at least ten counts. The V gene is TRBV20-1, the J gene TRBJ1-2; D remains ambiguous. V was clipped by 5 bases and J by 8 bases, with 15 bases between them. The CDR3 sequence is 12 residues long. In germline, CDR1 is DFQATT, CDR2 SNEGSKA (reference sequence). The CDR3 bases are TGCAGTGCTGCCAGTCCCACTGGCGGCTACACCTTC. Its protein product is CSAASPTGGYTF.

The CDR3 protein is CAISVGTDDQPQHF. The CDR3 region has the DNA TGTGCCATCAGTGTCGGGACGGATGATCAGCCCCAGCATTTT. The chain couples TRBV10-3 to TRBJ1-5, with a possible D match to TRBD1 (5 bases). Germline CDR1 and CDR2: ENHRY and SYGVKD. The CDR3 runs to 14 residues. Deletions cut 4 bases from V and 5 bases from J, with 12 bases between.

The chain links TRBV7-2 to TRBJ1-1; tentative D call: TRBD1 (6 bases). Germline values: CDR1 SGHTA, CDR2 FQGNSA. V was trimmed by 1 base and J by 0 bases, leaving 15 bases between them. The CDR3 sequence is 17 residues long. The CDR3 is CASSLGGAGLMNTEAFF. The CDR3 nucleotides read TGTGCCAGCAGCTTAGGGGGGGCAGGACTCATGAACACTGAAGCTTTCTTT.

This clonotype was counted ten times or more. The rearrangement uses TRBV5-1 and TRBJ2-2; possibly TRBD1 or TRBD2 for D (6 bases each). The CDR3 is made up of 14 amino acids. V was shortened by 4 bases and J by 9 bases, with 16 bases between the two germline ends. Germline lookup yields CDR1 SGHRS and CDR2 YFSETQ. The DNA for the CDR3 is TGCGCCAGCAGCCCGCGAGGGGGGAATAGGGAGCTGTTTTTT. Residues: CASSPRGGNRELFF.

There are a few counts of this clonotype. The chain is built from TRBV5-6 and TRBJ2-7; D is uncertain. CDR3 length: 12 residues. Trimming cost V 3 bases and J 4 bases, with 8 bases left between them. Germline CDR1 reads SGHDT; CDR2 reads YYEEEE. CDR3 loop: CASSSGRYEQYF. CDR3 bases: TGTGCCAGCAGCTCTGGACGATACGAGCAGTACTTC.

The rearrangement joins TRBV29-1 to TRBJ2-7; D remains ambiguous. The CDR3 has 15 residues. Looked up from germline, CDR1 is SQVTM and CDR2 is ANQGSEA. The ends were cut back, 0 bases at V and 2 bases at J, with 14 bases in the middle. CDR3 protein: CSVEDHSGNPYEQYF. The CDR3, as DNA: TGCAGCGTTGAAGATCATTCAGGCAACCCCTACGAGCAGTACTTC.

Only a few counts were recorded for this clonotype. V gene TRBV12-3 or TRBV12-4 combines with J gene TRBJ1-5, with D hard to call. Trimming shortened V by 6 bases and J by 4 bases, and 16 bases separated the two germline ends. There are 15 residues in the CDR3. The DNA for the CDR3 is TGTGCCAGCAGCATAGATGCAGCCTCTAATCAGCCCCAGCATTTT. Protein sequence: CASSIDAASNQPQHF.

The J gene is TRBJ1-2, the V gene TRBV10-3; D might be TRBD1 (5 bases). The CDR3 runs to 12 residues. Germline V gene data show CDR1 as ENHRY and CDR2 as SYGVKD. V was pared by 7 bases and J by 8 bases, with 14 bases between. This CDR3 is CAITRDGDGYTF. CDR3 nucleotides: TGTGCCATCACCAGGGACGGTGACGGCTACACCTTC.

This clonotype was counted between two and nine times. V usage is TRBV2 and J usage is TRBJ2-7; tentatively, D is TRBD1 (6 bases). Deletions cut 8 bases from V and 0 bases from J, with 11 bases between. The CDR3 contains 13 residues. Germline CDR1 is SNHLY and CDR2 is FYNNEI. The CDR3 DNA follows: TGTGCCAGCGCAGACAGGCGCTCCTACGAGCAGTACGTC. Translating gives CASADRRSYEQYV.

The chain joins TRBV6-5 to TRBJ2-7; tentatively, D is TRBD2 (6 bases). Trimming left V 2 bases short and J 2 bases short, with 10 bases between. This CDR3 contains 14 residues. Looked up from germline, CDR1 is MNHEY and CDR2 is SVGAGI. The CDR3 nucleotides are TGTGCCAGCAGTTACGGGACTGAGACCTACGAGCAGTACTTC. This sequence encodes CASSYGTETYEQYF.

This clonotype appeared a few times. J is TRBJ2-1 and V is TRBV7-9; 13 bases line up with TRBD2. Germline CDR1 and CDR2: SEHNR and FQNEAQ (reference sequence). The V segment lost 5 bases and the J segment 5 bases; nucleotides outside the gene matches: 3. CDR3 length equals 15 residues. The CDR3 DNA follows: TGTGCCAGCAGCGAACTAGCGGGGGGGAACAATGAGCAGTTCTTC. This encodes CASSELAGGNNEQFF.

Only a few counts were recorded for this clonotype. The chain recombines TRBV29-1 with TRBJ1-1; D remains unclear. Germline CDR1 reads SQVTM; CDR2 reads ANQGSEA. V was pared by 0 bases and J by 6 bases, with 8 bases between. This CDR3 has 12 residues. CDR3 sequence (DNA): TGCAGCGTTGAAGACGGTGGGGCTGAAGCTTTCTTT. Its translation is CSVEDGGAEAFF.

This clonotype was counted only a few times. The CDR3 is CASSEYRGSEQYF. CDR3 in DNA: TGTGCCAGCAGTGAATATCGGGGAAGCGAGCAGTACTTC. This chain joins TRBV25-1 and TRBJ2-7; D may be TRBD2 (5 bases). The CDR3 has 13 residues. V lost 0 bases and J lost 6, with 9 bases in between. Germline CDR1 is MGHDK and CDR2 is SYGVNS.

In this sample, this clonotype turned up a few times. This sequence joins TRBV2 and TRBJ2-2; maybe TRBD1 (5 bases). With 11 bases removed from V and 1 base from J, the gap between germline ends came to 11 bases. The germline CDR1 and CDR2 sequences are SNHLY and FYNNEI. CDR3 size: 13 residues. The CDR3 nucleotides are TGTGCCGACGGCAGGGAGAACACCGGGGAGCTGTTTTTT. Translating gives CADGRENTGELFF.

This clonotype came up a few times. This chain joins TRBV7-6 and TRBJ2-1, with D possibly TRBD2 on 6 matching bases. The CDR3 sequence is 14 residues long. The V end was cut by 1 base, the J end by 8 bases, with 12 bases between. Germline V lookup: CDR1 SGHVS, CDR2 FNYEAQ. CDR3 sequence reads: CASSLGGVGYEQFF. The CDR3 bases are TGTGCCAGCAGCTTAGGCGGGGTTGGGTATGAGCAGTTCTTC.

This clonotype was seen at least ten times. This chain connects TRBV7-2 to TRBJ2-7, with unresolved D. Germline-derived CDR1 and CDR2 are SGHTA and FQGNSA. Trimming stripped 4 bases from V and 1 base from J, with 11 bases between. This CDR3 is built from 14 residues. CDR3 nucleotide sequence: TGTGCCAGCAGCTACTGGGCCTTATCCTACGAGCAGTACTTC. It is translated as CASSYWALSYEQYF.